In this sample, the clone carrying this TCR beta chain turned up many times. This sample stems from a study of T-cell reconstitution after alpha-beta-depleted transplantation in children. This sample's TCRbeta library carried unique molecular identifier barcodes. Via MiXCR, TCRdb re-called the PCR reads, giving one row per CDR3 protein. The table includes approximately 640,000 distinct CDR3 sequences, over 15% detected once. Germline assignment: CDR1 MNHNS and CDR2 SASEGT. The length of the CDR3 is 13 residues. The ends were cut back, 2 bases at V and 1 base at J, with 5 bases in the middle. The source of this sequence is a human donor who donated a stem cell graft to a child with acute myeloid leukemia. The specimen was PBMCs from the stem cell graft donor, collected from the stem cell graft. V and J are TRBV6-1 and TRBJ1-1, with D hard to call. The CDR3 protein is CASSETENTEAFF. CDR3 DNA sequence: TGTGCCAGCAGTGAAACGGAGAACACTGAAGCTTTCTTT.